This T cell receptor (beta chain) was profiled in a study of OX40 agonist ivuxolimab in advanced cancers. For the study at large: Patients were given ivuxolimab, an antibody that agonizes OX40 (CD134).

The study's findings and limits: Partial responders treated at 0.1-3.0 mg/kg exhibited clonal expansion among the lowest measured.

Assay used: immunoSEQ multiplex PCR; TCRdb lists only in-frame clones, some missing. The repertoire includes about 46,000 clones, more than 80% of them detected once, and roughly 10% sits in the top ten. Germline CDR1 SGHVS, CDR2 FNYEAQ. CDR3 length equals 15 residues. V dropped 2 bases and J dropped 10 bases, with 20 bases sitting between them. Remarks on this clone: Its antigen is still unknown.

The origin of this receptor is an adult with an advanced solid tumor such as melanoma, head and neck, liver or kidney cancer. The input for sequencing was CD4+ or CD8+ T cells sorted from blood, taken in a trial of the OX40 agonist ivuxolimab. The V call is TRBV7-6, the J call TRBJ1-1; tentative D call: TRBD1 (6 bases). DNA of the CDR3: TGTGCCAGCAGCTTATTAGGGACACCGGGACGTGGAGCTTTCTTT. Protein: CASSLLGTPGRGAFF.